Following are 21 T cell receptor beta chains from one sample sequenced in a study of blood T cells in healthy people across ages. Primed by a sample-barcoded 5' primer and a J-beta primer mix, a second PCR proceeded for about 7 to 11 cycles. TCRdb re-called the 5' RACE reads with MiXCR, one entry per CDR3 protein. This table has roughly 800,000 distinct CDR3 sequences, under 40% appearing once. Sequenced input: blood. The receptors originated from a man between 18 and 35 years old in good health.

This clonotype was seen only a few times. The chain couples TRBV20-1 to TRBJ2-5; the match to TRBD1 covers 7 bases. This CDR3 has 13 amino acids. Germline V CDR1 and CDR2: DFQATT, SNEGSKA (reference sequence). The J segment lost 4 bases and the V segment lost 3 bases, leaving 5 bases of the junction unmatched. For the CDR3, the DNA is TGCAGTGCTAGCCGGGACAGTCTAGAGACCCAGTACTTC. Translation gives CSASRDSLETQYF.

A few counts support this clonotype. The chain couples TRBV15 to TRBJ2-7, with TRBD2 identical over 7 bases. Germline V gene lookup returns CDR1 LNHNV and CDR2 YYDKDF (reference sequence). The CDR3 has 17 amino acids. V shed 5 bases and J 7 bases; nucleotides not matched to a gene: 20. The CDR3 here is CATSYHRGRGDNNEQYF. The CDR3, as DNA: TGTGCCACCAGCTATCACCGAGGACGGGGGGATAACAATGAGCAGTACTTC.

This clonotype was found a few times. Here the CDR3 DNA reads TGCGCCAGCAGCTTCATTCCAAATAGCAATCAGCCCCAGCATTTT. Translating gives CASSFIPNSNQPQHF. V and J are TRBV5-1 and TRBJ1-5, with no clear D. CDR1 SGHRS and CDR2 YFSETQ come from the germline V gene. The V and J ends lost 2 bases and 0 bases respectively, with 9 bases between them. This CDR3 is 15 amino acids long.

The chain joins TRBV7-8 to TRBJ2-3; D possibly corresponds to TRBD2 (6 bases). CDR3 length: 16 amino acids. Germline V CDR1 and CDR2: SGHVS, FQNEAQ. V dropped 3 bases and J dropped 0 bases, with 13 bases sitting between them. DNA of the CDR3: TGTGCCAGCAGCTTTGGGGGACTGGGCAGCACAGATACGCAGTATTTT. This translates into CASSFGGLGSTDTQYF.

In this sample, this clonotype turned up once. The CDR3 loop is CASSRGGSSGNTIYF. The CDR3 bases are TGCGCCAGCAGCCGAGGGGGGAGCTCTGGAAACACCATATATTTT. This chain uses TRBV4-3 with TRBJ1-3; a weak D match, TRBD1 (6 bases). Trimming pared 4 bases from V and 0 bases from J, leaving 10 bases between. The CDR3 sequence is 15 residues long. The germline CDR1 and CDR2 sequences are LGHNA and YSLEER.

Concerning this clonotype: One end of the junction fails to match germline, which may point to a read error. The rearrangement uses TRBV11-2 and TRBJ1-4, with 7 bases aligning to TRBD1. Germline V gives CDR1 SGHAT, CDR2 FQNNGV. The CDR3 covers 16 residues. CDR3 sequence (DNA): TGTGCCAGCAGCTCCTCGAAGGGGGCTGGTAATGAAAAACCGTTTTTT. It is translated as CASSSSKGAGNEKPFF.

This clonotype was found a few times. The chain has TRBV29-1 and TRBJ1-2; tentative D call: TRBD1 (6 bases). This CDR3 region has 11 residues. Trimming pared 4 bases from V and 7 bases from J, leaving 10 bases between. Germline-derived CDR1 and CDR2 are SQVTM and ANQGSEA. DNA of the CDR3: TGCAGCGTTGGGGACAAGGGTGGCTACACCTTC. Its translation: CSVGDKGGYTF.

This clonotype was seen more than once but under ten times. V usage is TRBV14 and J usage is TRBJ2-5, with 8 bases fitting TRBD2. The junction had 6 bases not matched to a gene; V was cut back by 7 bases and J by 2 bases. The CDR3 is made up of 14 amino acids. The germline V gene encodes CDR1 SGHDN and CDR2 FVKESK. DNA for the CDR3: TGTGCCAGCACCGACCGACTAGCGCAAGAGACCCAGTACTTC. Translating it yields CASTDRLAQETQYF.

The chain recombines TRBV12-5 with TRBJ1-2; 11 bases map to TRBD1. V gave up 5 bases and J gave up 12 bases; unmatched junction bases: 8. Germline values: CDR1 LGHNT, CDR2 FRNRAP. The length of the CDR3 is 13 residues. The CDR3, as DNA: TGTGCTAGTGGTAACGGGACAGGGGGACTTAACACCTTC. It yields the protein CASGNGTGGLNTF.

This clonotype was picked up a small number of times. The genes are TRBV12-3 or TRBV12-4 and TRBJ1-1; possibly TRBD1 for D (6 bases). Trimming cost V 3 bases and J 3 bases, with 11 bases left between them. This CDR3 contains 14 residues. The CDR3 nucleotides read TGTGCCAGCAGTTTTACAGGGTTAGACACTGAAGCTTTCTTT. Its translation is CASSFTGLDTEAFF.

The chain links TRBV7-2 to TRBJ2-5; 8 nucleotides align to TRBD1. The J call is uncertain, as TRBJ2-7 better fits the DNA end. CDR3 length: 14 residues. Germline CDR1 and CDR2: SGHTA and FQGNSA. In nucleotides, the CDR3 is TGTGCCAGCAGCGTAGGGACAGGCCGCTACGAGCAGTACTTC. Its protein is CASSVGTGRYEQYF.

CDR3 in DNA: TGCGCCAGCAGCCCAGAGGGGGGGAGCTCCTACAATGAGCAGTTCTTC. Protein sequence: CASSPEGGSSYNEQFF. V is TRBV4-1 and J is TRBJ2-1; perhaps TRBD2 as D (7 bases). Germline values: CDR1 MGHRA, CDR2 YSYEKL. V was clipped by 4 bases and J by 0 bases, with 13 bases between them. The CDR3 contains 16 residues.

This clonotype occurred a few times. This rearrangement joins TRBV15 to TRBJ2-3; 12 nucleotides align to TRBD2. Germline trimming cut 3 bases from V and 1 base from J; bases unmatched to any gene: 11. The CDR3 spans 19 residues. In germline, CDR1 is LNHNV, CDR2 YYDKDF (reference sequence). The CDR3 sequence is CATSSEYPGLAGGTDTQYF. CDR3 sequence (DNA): TGTGCCACCAGCAGTGAATATCCGGGACTAGCGGGCGGCACAGATACGCAGTATTTT.

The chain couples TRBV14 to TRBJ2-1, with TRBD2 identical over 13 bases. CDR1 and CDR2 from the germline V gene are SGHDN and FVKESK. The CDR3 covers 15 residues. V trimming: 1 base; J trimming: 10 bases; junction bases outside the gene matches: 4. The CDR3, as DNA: TGTGCCAGCAGCCAAGGACTAGCGGGGGGCAGAGAGCAGTTCTTC. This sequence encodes CASSQGLAGGREQFF.

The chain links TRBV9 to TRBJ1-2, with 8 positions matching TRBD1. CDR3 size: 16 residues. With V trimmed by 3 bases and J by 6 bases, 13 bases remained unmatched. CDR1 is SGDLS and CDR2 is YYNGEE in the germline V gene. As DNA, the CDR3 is TGTGCCAGCAGCGCGCCCAGGGGGCCGGGGGGCAATGGCTACACCTTC. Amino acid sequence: CASSAPRGPGGNGYTF.

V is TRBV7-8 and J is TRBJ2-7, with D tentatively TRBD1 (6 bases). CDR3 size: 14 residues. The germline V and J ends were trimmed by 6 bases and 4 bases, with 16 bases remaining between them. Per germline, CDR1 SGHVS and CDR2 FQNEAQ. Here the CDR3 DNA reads TGTGCCAGCAGTCCCAGGACAGTTTTGTACGAGCAGTACTTC. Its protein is CASSPRTVLYEQYF.

This chain's CDR3 is CASSVSGRSYNEQYF. The CDR3, as DNA: TGTGCCAGCAGTGTAAGCGGCCGCTCCTACAATGAGCAGTACTTC. The chain has TRBV6-1 and TRBJ2-7, with a possible D match to TRBD2 (5 bases). The CDR3 has 15 amino acids. From germline, CDR1 is MNHNS and CDR2 SASEGT. The germline V and J ends were trimmed by 4 bases and 7 bases, with 20 bases remaining between them.

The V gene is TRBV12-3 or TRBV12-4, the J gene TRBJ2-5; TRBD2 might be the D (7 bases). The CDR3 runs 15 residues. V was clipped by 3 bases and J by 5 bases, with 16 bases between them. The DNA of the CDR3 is TGTGCCAGCAGTTTTGGTGGGGGGGCTAGTGAGACCCAGTACTTC. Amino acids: CASSFGGGASETQYF.

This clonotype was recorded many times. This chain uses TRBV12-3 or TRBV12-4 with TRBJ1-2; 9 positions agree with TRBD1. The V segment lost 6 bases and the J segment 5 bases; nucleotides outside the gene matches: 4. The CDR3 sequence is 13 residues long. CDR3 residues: CASSTGTGYGYTF. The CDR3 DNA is TGTGCCAGCAGCACCGGGACAGGGTATGGCTACACCTTC.

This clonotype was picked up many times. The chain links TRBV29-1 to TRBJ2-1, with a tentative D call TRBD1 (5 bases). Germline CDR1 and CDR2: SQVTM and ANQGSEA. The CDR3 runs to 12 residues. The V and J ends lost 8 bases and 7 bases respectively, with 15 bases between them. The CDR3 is CSSEIRDNEQFF. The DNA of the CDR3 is TGCAGCTCTGAAATCAGGGATAATGAGCAGTTCTTC.

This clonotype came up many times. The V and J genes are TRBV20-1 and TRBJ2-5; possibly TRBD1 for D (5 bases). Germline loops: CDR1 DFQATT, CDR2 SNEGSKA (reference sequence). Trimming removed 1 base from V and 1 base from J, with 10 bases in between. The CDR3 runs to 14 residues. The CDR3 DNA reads TGCAGTGCTAGAGTAGGGGCACTCCAAGAGACCCAGTACTTC. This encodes CSARVGALQETQYF.